This T cell receptor (beta chain) is drawn from a study of control samples from healthy donors and cancer patients. This clone was seen a few times. The protocol was immunoSEQ multiplex PCR, while the TCRdb copy is restricted to in-frame clones and leaves out a portion. The repertoire holds approximately 100,000 clones, with roughly 88% as singletons. Per the germline V gene, CDR1 is MDHEN and CDR2 is SYDVKM. The CDR3 covers 17 residues. Trimming left V 1 base short and J 0 bases short, with 12 bases between. The chain couples TRBV28 to TRBJ1-4, with TRBD1 as a possible D gene (5 bases). The TCR sequence derives from a man aged 30-40 years in good health. Sequenced sample: blood. The CDR3, as DNA: TGTGCCAGCAGTTTATTCGCAGGGCTTGCAACTAATGAAAAACTGTTTTTT. It is translated as CASSLFAGLATNEKLFF.